The 20 T cell receptor beta chains listed next were all sequenced from one sample in a study of cytomegalovirus exposure and HLA in healthy donors. Primers: 60 Vbeta forward and 13 Jbeta reverse. Using immunoSEQ multiplex PCR, the repertoire was profiled, and TCRdb retains in-frame clones only, with some absent. The sample's table shows about 77,000 clones. The sample taken for sequencing was PBMCs. These receptors were collected from a man aged 50 to 59 in good health and CMV-seropositive.

The chain carries TRBV19 and TRBJ2-6; D unresolved. V was clipped by 7 bases and J by 0 bases, with 10 bases between them. The CDR3 has 15 amino acids. Germline V gene data show CDR1 as LNHDA and CDR2 as SQIVND (reference sequence). The CDR3 DNA reads as TGTGCCAGTACTTTTTCGTCCTCTGGGGCCAACGTCCTGACTTTC. Protein product: CASTFSSSGANVLTF.

The chain joins TRBV7-2 to TRBJ2-3, with TRBD2 matching over 7 bases. CDR3 length: 17 amino acids. CDR1 and CDR2 from the germline V gene are SGHTA and FQGNSA. The J segment lost 0 bases and the V segment lost 5 bases, leaving 11 bases of the junction unmatched. The CDR3 is CASSVAWGGPSTDTQYF. The CDR3 DNA follows: TGTGCCAGCAGCGTGGCTTGGGGGGGACCTAGCACAGATACGCAGTATTTT.

The genes are TRBV10-2 and TRBJ2-7; 11 bases map to TRBD2. J was trimmed by 1 base and V by 7 bases; bases with no gene match: 3. CDR3 size: 14 residues. Germline V gives CDR1 WSHSY, CDR2 SAAADI. The CDR3 DNA is TGCGCCAGCAAGGGGACTAGCGGATCCTACGAGCAGTACTTC. This sequence encodes CASKGTSGSYEQYF.

V usage is TRBV6-1 and J usage is TRBJ2-2, with D tentatively TRBD2 (6 bases). The V gene's germline CDR1 is MNHNS and CDR2 SASEGT. CDR3 length: 14 amino acids. Trimming took off 9 bases at V and 0 bases at J, with 11 bases between the two ends. CDR3 bases: TGTGCCAGTAGGAGGGACCCGAACACCGGGGAGCTGTTTTTT. Translated: CASRRDPNTGELFF.

The chain couples TRBV5-1 to TRBJ2-6; 7 bases line up with TRBD1. Looked up from germline, CDR1 is SGHRS and CDR2 is YFSETQ. V shed 3 bases, J shed 3 bases, and the junction held 3 bases outside the gene matches. The CDR3 length is 15 residues. CDR3 region: CASSSRTGGANVLTF. In nucleotides, the CDR3 is TGCGCCAGCAGCTCACGGACAGGTGGGGCCAACGTCCTGACTTTC.

The chain employs TRBV19 and TRBJ2-5, with D perhaps TRBD1 (5 bases). CDR1 and CDR2 (germline): LNHDA, SQIVND (reference sequence). The CDR3 has 14 amino acids. Trimming stripped 4 bases from V and 1 base from J, with 10 bases between. In DNA form, the CDR3 reads TGTGCCAGTAGTAACCAGGGCTTCCAAGAGACCCAGTACTTC. It codes for CASSNQGFQETQYF.

The genes are TRBV19 and TRBJ1-1; 10 bases agree with TRBD1. CDR3 size: 13 residues. In germline, CDR1 is LNHDA, CDR2 SQIVND (reference sequence). V was clipped by 3 bases and J by 11 bases; unmatched bases: 6. For the CDR3, the DNA is TGTGCCAGTAGTATCGGACAGGGGGTGAAGGCTTTCTTT. Translating it yields CASSIGQGVKAFF.

The V call is TRBV9, the J call TRBJ1-4, with D tentatively TRBD1 (6 bases). Germline-derived CDR1 and CDR2 are SGDLS and YYNGEE. The CDR3 loop spans 14 amino acids. V was cut by 0 bases and J by 7 bases, with 10 bases left in between. The CDR3 DNA reads TGTGCCAGCAGCGTAGAGGGGGGGACTGAAAAACTGTTTTTT. Its protein product is CASSVEGGTEKLFF.

Remarks on this clone: Sequence at one end of the junction differs from germline and may be a read error. J is TRBJ2-1 and V is TRBV6-5, with D perhaps TRBD1 (5 bases). In germline, CDR1 is MNHEY, CDR2 SVGAGI. This CDR3 has 13 amino acids. The CDR3 region is CASMASRGTVPVF. For the CDR3, the DNA is TGTGCCAGCATGGCTTCTAGGGGAACAGTCCCGGTCTTC.

The CDR3 here is CASSVVLGGSTEAFF. In DNA form, the CDR3 reads TGTGCCAGCAGCGTAGTATTAGGCGGAAGCACTGAAGCTTTCTTT. The V call is TRBV9, the J call TRBJ1-1; unclear D gene. The CDR3 spans 15 residues. Deletions cut 0 bases from V and 4 bases from J, with 13 bases between. Germline CDR1 is SGDLS and CDR2 is YYNGEE. Complete variable domain (other parts from reference TRBV9 and TRBJ1-1): DSGVTQTPKHLITATGQRVTLRCSPRSGDLSVYWYQQSLDQGLQFLIQYYNGEERAKGNILERFSAQQFPDLHSELNLSSLELGDSALYFCASSVVLGGSTEAFFGQGTRLTVV.

The V gene is TRBV15, the J gene TRBJ2-7; TRBD2 matches 8 bases. The germline CDR1 and CDR2 sequences are LNHNV and YYDKDF (reference sequence). With V trimmed by 1 base and J by 7 bases, 12 bases remained unmatched. The length of the CDR3 is 16 residues. Written as DNA, the CDR3 is TGTGCCACCAGCAGAGGGCCACTAGCGGCAAATGGGGAGCAGTACTTC. Protein product: CATSRGPLAANGEQYF.

This chain links TRBV18 with TRBJ2-1; 8 positions match TRBD1. From germline, CDR1 is KGHSH and CDR2 LQKENI. Trimming cost V 3 bases and J 5 bases; bases outside gene matches: 6. This CDR3 contains 15 residues. The CDR3 loop reads CASSPGQGGHNEQFF. The DNA for the CDR3 is TGTGCCAGCTCACCCGGACAGGGAGGTCACAATGAGCAGTTCTTC.

V is TRBV28 and J is TRBJ1-1, with D possibly TRBD1 on 6 matching bases. Trimming took 6 bases from V and 0 from J, leaving 14 bases between them. This CDR3 contains 15 residues. Germline CDR1 MDHEN, CDR2 SYDVKM. The CDR3 reads CASSPGGAMNTEAFF. In nucleotides, the CDR3 is TGTGCCAGCAGCCCTGGGGGGGCTATGAACACTGAAGCTTTCTTT.

The chain carries TRBV28 and TRBJ1-2; 7 positions match TRBD1. Losses at the gene ends were 3 bases for V and 8 bases for J; bases not matched to a gene: 6. The germline gives CDR1 MDHEN, CDR2 SYDVKM. The CDR3 is made up of 13 amino acids. The CDR3 protein is CASSFLRGQGYTF. In nucleotides, the CDR3 is TGTGCCAGCAGTTTCTTGAGGGGGCAAGGCTACACCTTC.

The rearrangement uses TRBV2 and TRBJ1-1; 7 nucleotides line up with TRBD1. The germline V gene encodes CDR1 SNHLY and CDR2 FYNNEI. The ends lost 6 bases at V and 1 base at J; junction bases unmatched: 5. There are 14 residues in the CDR3. The CDR3 DNA is TGTGCCAGCAGCGGACAGGACTCGAACACTGAAGCTTTCTTT. Encoded protein: CASSGQDSNTEAFF.

CDR3 loop: CASSQVVGASTDTQYF. As DNA, the CDR3 is TGCGCCAGCAGCCAAGTCGTGGGGGCTTCCACAGATACGCAGTATTTT. This sequence joins TRBV4-1 and TRBJ2-3; weak D call: TRBD1 (6 bases). Germline V gene sequence: CDR1 MGHRA, CDR2 YSYEKL. V lost 1 base and J lost 2, with 13 bases in between. The CDR3 is 16 residues long.

The rearrangement links TRBV6-5 to TRBJ2-3, with 7 positions matching TRBD2. The CDR3 totals 16 residues. CDR1 is MNHEY, CDR2 SVGAGI, per germline. Trimming took 4 bases from V and 2 from J; bases not matched to a gene: 9. The CDR3: CASSSFLAVDTDTQYF. DNA for the CDR3: TGTGCCAGCAGTTCGTTCCTAGCGGTGGACACAGATACGCAGTATTTT.

CDR3 DNA sequence: TGTGCCAGCAGTTTCCAGCAGGGTCAGCCCCAGCATTTT. The encoded protein is CASSFQQGQPQHF. The chain employs TRBV6-4 and TRBJ1-5; possibly TRBD1 for D (5 bases). CDR3 length: 13 amino acids. V was cut by 5 bases and J by 6 bases, with 11 bases left in between. From germline, CDR1 is MRHNA and CDR2 SNTAGT.

CDR3 bases: TGCGCCAGCAGCCAACGGACAGCTGGAAACACCATATATTTT. Translated, it gives CASSQRTAGNTIYF. The rearrangement joins TRBV4-1 to TRBJ1-3; D possibly corresponds to TRBD1 (6 bases). Germline V gives CDR1 MGHRA, CDR2 YSYEKL. V lost 2 bases, J lost 2 bases, and 7 bases lay in between. CDR3 length: 14 residues.

The V gene is TRBV28, the J gene TRBJ2-2, with 7 nucleotides matching TRBD2. With V trimmed by 5 bases and J by 4 bases, 7 bases remained unmatched. The V gene's germline CDR1 is MDHEN and CDR2 SYDVKM. CDR3 size: 15 residues. CDR3 coding DNA: TGTGCCAGCAGTCCGACTAGCCCGGGCACCGGGGAGCTGTTTTTT. Translation: CASSPTSPGTGELFF.